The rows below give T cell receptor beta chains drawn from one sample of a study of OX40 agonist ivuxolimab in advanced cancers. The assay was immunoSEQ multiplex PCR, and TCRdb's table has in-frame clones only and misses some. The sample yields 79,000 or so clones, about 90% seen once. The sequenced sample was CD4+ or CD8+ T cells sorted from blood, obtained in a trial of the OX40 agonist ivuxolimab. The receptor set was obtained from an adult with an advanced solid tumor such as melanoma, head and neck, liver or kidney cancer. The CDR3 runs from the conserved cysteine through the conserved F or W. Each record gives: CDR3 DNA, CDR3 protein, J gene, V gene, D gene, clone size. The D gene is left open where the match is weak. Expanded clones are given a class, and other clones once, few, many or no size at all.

TGCGCCAGCAGCCTGGGAAATTCACCCCTCCACTTT,CASSLGNSPLHF,TRBJ1-6,TRBV4-3,NA,NA
TGTGCCAGCTCACCTACAGAGAGCCCCAATCAGCCCCAGCATTTT,CASSPTESPNQPQHF,TRBJ1-5,TRBV18,NA,NA
TGTGCCAGCTCACCACCGACGGGAGAAGGGACCGGGGAGCTGTTTTTT,CASSPPTGEGTGELFF,TRBJ2-2,TRBV18,NA,NA
TGCGCCAGCAGCCAGTGGGACAGAGGCAATCAGCCCCAGCATTTT,CASSQWDRGNQPQHF,TRBJ1-5,TRBV4-1,TRBD1,NA
TGTGCCAGCAGCTTAGATCCAGGCACACGAGTTGATACGCAGTATTTT,CASSLDPGTRVDTQYF,TRBJ2-3,TRBV7-2,NA,NA
TGTGCCAGCAGTTTAAGACAGAGGTTTGGCTACACCTTC,CASSLRQRFGYTF,TRBJ1-2,TRBV28,NA,NA
TGTGCCAGTAGTATAAGCGGTACCTACACCGGGGAGCTGTTTTTT,CASSISGTYTGELFF,TRBJ2-2,TRBV19,NA,once
TGTGCCAGCAGCTTAGGGACAGGGGAAGCTTTCTTT,CASSLGTGEAFF,TRBJ1-1,TRBV7-9,TRBD1,NA
TGTGCCAGTAGTTTGGGACAGAAGAACACTGAAGCTTTCTTT,CASSLGQKNTEAFF,TRBJ1-1,TRBV19,TRBD1,NA
TGTGCCAGCAGCTTGGCTAGCTCCTACGAGCAGTACTTC,CASSLASSYEQYF,TRBJ2-7,TRBV5-6,NA,NA
TGTGCTAGCAGCTTAGCGGCAGGGCCCGGGGAGCTGTTTTTT,CASSLAAGPGELFF,TRBJ2-2,TRBV7-7,NA,NA
TGTGCCAGCAGTCAGGATTCGGGTTTT,CASSQDSGF,TRBJ1-1,TRBV27,NA,once
TGTGCCAGCTCATCCGGGACTAGCGGGAGCTCCTACGAGCAGTACTTC,CASSSGTSGSSYEQYF,TRBJ2-7,TRBV18,TRBD2,NA
TGTGCCAGCAATTCATTCGAGGGCCCCGGCAATGAGCAGTTCTTC,CASNSFEGPGNEQFF,TRBJ2-1,TRBV5-8,NA,once
TGCGCCAGCAGCTTGGGGGGCGGAAGGAACACCGGGGAGCTGTTTTTT,CASSLGGGRNTGELFF,TRBJ2-2,TRBV5-1,NA,NA
TGTGCCAGCTCACTTTCCCCCGGGATCAGCTCCTACAATGAGCAGTTCTTC,CASSLSPGISSYNEQFF,TRBJ2-1,TRBV18,NA,NA
TGTGCCATCAGACAAGACTTAGGAGAGACCCAGTACTTC,CAIRQDLGETQYF,TRBJ2-5,TRBV10-3,NA,NA
TGTGCCAGCTCACCCGGGACGGGATCCCTGTACGAGCAGTACTTC,CASSPGTGSLYEQYF,TRBJ2-7,TRBV18,NA,NA
TGTGCCAGCTCACCAAGGCAGCCAGAGGGTGAAAAACTGTTTTTT,CASSPRQPEGEKLFF,TRBJ1-4,TRBV18,NA,NA
TGCGCCAGCAGCCTAGGACAGGGCTTCGATACGCAGTATTTT,CASSLGQGFDTQYF,TRBJ2-3,TRBV5-1,TRBD1,once